This TCR beta chain was sequenced in a study of cytomegalovirus exposure and HLA in healthy donors. Study overall: There were 70 million to 95 million unique TCRs (from HLA-typed donors) in an early data release. Across more than 350 genotyped donors, roughly 85% landed in the Caucasian-associated ancestry cluster. Study outcomes and limitations: There were a few CMV-associated chains whose specificity for CMV antigens was confirmed in vitro. Common viral pathogens seemed, in a later analysis, to connect with several of the most significant clusters.

The PCR was carried out with 60 Vbeta primers and 13 Jbeta primers. Assay used: immunoSEQ multiplex PCR; TCRdb lists only in-frame clones, some missing. The table records 99,000 or so clones, over 9.5% of them present only once. This CDR3 spans 16 amino acids. Trimming at V came to 1 base and at J to 3 bases, leaving 5 bases not matched to a gene. Germline assignment: CDR1 MGHRA and CDR2 YSYEKL. Concerning this clone: Its cognate antigen is unknown.

V usage is TRBV4-1 and J usage is TRBJ1-5; TRBD1 matches 8 bases. The receptor comes from a man aged 40-55 years in good health and CMV-seropositive. Sample: PBMCs. CDR3: CASSQVDRENNQPQHF. In DNA, the CDR3 is TGCGCCAGCAGCCAAGTGGACAGGGAGAACAATCAGCCCCAGCATTTT.